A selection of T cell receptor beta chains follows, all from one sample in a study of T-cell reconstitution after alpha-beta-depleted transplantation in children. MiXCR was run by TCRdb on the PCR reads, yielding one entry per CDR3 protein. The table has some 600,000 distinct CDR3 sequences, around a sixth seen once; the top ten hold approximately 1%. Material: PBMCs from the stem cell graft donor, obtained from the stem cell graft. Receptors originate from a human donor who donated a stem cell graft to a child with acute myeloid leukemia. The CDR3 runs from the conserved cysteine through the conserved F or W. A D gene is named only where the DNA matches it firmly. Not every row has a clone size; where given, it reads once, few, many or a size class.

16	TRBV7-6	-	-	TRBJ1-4	TGTGCCAGCAGCCCCCGGGACGGAACAACTAATGAAAAACTGTTTTTT	CASSPRDGTTNEKLFF
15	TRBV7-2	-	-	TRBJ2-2	TGTGCCAGCAGCTTAGACGCGAGGGGAATCGGGGAGCTGTTTTTT	CASSLDARGIGELFF
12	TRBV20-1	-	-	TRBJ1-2	TGCAGTGCTTTAGGGGGGCGATATGGCTACACCTTC	CSALGGRYGYTF
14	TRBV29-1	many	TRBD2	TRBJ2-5	TGCAGCGTTGGGACTAGCGGGGGGACGCAGACCCAGTACTTC	CSVGTSGGTQTQYF
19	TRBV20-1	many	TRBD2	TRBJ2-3	TGCAGTGCTAGACCTAGGGGCGGGGGGGTAAGATATAGCACAGATACGCAGTATTTT	CSARPRGGGVRYSTDTQYF
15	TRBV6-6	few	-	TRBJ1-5	TGTGCCAGCAGCCACTACCAACAGGGAGGGCAGCCCCAGCATTTT	CASSHYQQGGQPQHF
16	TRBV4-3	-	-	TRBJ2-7	TGCGCCAGCAGCGTCGTCTTTGAGGGGAGGCCCTACGAGCAGTACTTC	CASSVVFEGRPYEQYF
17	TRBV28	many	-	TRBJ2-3	TGTGCCAGCAGCTTCCTACCTTCGGGACGGAACACAGATACGCAGTATTTT	CASSFLPSGRNTDTQYF
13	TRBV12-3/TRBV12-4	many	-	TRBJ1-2	TGTGCCAGCACCCGAGGGGCTAACTATGGCTACACCTTC	CASTRGANYGYTF
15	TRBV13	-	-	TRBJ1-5	TGTGCCAGCAGCACCAACAGGGCTAGCAATCAGCCCCAGCATTTT	CASSTNRASNQPQHF
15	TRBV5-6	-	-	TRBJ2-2	TGTGCCAGCAGCACCCGCGGACATTACACCGGGGAGCTGTTTTTT	CASSTRGHYTGELFF
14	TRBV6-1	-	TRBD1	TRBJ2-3	TGTGCCAGCAGGAGGGGACAGGGCACAGATACGCAGTATTTT	CASRRGQGTDTQYF
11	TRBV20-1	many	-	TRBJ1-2	TGCAGTGCTACCACAGGGAAGGGCTACACCTTC	CSATTGKGYTF
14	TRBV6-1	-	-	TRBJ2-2	TGTGCCAGCAAGAGAGCGGGGAACACCGGGGAGCTGTTTTTT	CASKRAGNTGELFF
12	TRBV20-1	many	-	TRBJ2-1	TGCAGTGGAAGCAGCTCCTACAATGAGCAGTTCTTC	CSGSSSYNEQFF
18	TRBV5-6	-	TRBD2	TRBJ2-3	TGTGCCAGCAGCCTGAGGAGGGAGCGGGGTGTAGGGACAGATACGCAGTATTTT	CASSLRRERGVGTDTQYF
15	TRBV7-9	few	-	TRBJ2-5	TGTGCCAGCAGCTACTACAAGGGGGGAACAGAGACCCAGTACTTC	CASSYYKGGTETQYF
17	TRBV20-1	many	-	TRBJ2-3	TGCAGTGCCTCCGGGGGCGCAGACGCAAGGGGCACAGATACGCAGTATTTT	CSASGGADARGTDTQYF
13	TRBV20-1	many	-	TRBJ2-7	TGCAGTGCTAGGGGGTTGGGCTCATACGAGCAGTACTTC	CSARGLGSYEQYF
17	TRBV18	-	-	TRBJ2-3	TGTGCCAGCTCACCAGGCCCTGCCAGGGGAAATACAGATACGCAGTATTTT	CASSPGPARGNTDTQYF
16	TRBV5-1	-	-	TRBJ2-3	TGCGCCAGCAGCTTGGATGTCATCTCAGGCACAGATACGCAGTATTTT	CASSLDVISGTDTQYF
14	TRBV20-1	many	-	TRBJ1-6	TGCAGTGCGGGGGGGGGACTGGATAATTCACCCCTCCACTTT	CSAGGGLDNSPLHF
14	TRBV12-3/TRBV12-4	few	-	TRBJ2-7	TGTGCCAGCAGCCCAGGGGAGTTTCTAGACGAGCAGTACTTC	CASSPGEFLDEQYF
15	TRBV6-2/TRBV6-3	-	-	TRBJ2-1	TGTGCCAGCAGTTACATGCGTGGCGACTACAATGAGCAGTTCTTC	CASSYMRGDYNEQFF
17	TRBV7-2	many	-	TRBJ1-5	TGTGCCAGCAGTCTAGGAGGTGGGGCAGGGCGCAATCAGCCCCAGCATTTT	CASSLGGGAGRNQPQHF
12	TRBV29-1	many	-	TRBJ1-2	TGCAGTGGCGTCACCCTGGGGAACGGCTACACCTTC	CSGVTLGNGYTF
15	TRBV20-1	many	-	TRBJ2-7	TGCAGTGCTAGAGTCCCCCGGACTCCCTCCTACGAGCAGTACTTC	CSARVPRTPSYEQYF
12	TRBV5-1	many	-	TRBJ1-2	TGCGCCAGCAGCTGGGACATTGGTGGCTACACCTTC	CASSWDIGGYTF
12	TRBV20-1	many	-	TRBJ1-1	TGCAGTGGCTCCGGGACATCCACTGAAGCTTTCTTT	CSGSGTSTEAFF
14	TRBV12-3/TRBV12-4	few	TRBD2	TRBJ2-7	TGTGCCAGCAGTTTGATCAGCGGGGGTTACGAGCAGTACTTC	CASSLISGGYEQYF
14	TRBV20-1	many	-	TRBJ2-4	TGCAGTGCTACCCGTCCGGACCTCAGGGGCATTCAGTACTTC	CSATRPDLRGIQYF
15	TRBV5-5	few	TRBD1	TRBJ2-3	TGTGCCAGCAGCCCATGGACAGGGGGAACAGATACGCAGTATTTT	CASSPWTGGTDTQYF
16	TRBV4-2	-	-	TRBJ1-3	TGTGCCAGCAGCCAAGACCCCAGCATCTCTGGAAACACCATATATTTT	CASSQDPSISGNTIYF
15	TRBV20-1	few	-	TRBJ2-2	TGCAGTGCTAGAGAACAACGGGGGCGAACCGGGGAGCTGTTTTTT	CSAREQRGRTGELFF
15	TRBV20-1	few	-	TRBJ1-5	TGCAGTGCTAGACCCCAGATCGGGCGCAATCAGCCCCAGCATTTT	CSARPQIGRNQPQHF
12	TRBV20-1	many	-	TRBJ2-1	TGCAGTGCTAGACAGGGGGGGAGTGAGCAGTTCTTC	CSARQGGSEQFF
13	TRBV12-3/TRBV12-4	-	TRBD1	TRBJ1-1	TGTGCCAGCAGTGCGACAGGGCCCTTGGGGGCTTTCTTT	CASSATGPLGAFF
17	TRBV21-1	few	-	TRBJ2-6	TGTGCCAGCAGCAAAAAAGGGGGGGGTGCTGGGGCCAACGTCCTGACTTTC	CASSKKGGGAGANVLTF
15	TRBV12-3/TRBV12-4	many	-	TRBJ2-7	TGTGCCAGCAGTTTAGATCGAGGGGATCCGCGAGAGCAGTACTTC	CASSLDRGDPREQYF
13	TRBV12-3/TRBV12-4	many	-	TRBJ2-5	TGTGCCAGCAGTTTAGGGGACCAAGAGACCCAGTACTTC	CASSLGDQETQYF
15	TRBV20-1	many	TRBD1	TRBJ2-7	TGCAGTGCTAGAGCCCTGACAGGGTGGACCTACGAGCAGTACTTC	CSARALTGWTYEQYF
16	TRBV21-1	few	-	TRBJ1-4	TGTGCCAGCAGCGACGGGACACCTGCAACTAATGAAAAACTGTTTTTT	CASSDGTPATNEKLFF
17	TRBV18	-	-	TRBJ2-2	TGTGCCAGCTCACCCCCGGACTGGGCAGGGGACACCGGGGAGCTGTTTTTT	CASSPPDWAGDTGELFF
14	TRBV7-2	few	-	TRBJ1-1	TGTGCCAGCAGCCCAAACTGGTTCGGCACTGAAGCTTTCTTT	CASSPNWFGTEAFF
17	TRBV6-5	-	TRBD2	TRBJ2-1	TGTGCCAGCAGTTCCACTGAAGCGGGGGGCCTTAACAATGAGCAGTTCTTC	CASSSTEAGGLNNEQFF
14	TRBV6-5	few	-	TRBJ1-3	TGTGCCAGCAGTTACGGGGGATCGGGAAACACCATATATTTT	CASSYGGSGNTIYF
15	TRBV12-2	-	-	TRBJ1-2	TGTGCAAGTCGCCCCGCACAGGGGACCACTTATGGCTACACCTTC	CASRPAQGTTYGYTF
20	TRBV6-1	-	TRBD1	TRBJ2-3	TGTGCCAGCAGTGAAGCCCCCGACATCTACAGGGGGCTTAGCGCAGATACGCAGTATTTT	CASSEAPDIYRGLSADTQYF
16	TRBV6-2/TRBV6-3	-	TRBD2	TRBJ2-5	TGTGCCAGCAGTGAGAACAGCGGGGGGCCCCAAGAGACCCAGTACTTC	CASSENSGGPQETQYF
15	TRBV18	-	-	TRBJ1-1	TGTGCCAGCTCACCGGAGTGGGCAATGAACACTGAAGCTTTCTTT	CASSPEWAMNTEAFF
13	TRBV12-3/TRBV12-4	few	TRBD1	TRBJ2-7	TGTGCCAGCGCGGGACAGGGGGCGTACGAGCAGTACTTC	CASAGQGAYEQYF